Shown below are 26 T cell receptor beta chains from a single sample sequenced in a study of read filtering for tumor transcriptome and immune sequencing. Molecular barcoded adaptors covering alpha/delta and beta/gamma chains were used on approximately 400 ng RNA. TCRdb processed the reads anew with MiXCR; each CDR3 protein has one entry. The sample has 100,000 to 150,000 distinct CDR3 sequences, 10% to 15% seen once. Sequences were obtained from a population of CD138-negative cells sorted from bone marrow. The receptor source for this set is a donor at least 40 years old with multiple myeloma.

This rearrangement joins TRBV20-1 to TRBJ2-5; TRBD1 aligns across 11 bases. The trim removed 6 bases at V and 2 bases at J, leaving 5 bases unmatched. This CDR3 spans 14 amino acids. The V gene's germline CDR1 is DFQATT and CDR2 SNEGSKA (reference sequence). The DNA of the CDR3 is TGCAGTGCCCTGGACAGGGGGCGGCAAGAGACCCAGTACTTC. Its translation is CSALDRGRQETQYF.

Many counts were recorded for this clonotype. The V and J genes are TRBV20-1 and TRBJ2-1, with a weak D call TRBD1 (6 bases). This CDR3 is built from 13 residues. The germline V gene has CDR1 DFQATT and CDR2 SNEGSKA (reference sequence). Trimming shortened V by 3 bases and J by 5 bases, and 11 bases separated the two germline ends. The CDR3 DNA sequence: TGCAGTGCTAGGGGGGCCCTTAACAATGAGCAGTTCTTC. Its protein product is CSARGALNNEQFF.

Many counts were recorded for this clonotype. The chain is built from TRBV28 and TRBJ2-7; tentatively, D is TRBD1 (6 bases). CDR1 is MDHEN, CDR2 SYDVKM, per germline. This CDR3 comprises 14 residues. V shed 8 bases and J shed 2 bases, with 16 bases lying between them. CDR3 in amino acids: CASWGRGETYEQYF. The DNA for the CDR3 is TGTGCCAGCTGGGGGCGAGGGGAGACCTACGAGCAGTACTTC.

This clonotype was found many times. The chain carries TRBV20-1 and TRBJ2-3, with 14 positions matching TRBD2. With 2 bases clipped from V and 4 bases from J, the junction kept 2 bases outside the gene matches. Germline lookup yields CDR1 DFQATT and CDR2 SNEGSKA (reference sequence). This CDR3 is built from 15 residues. CDR3 amino acids: CSARPTSGGADTQYF. The CDR3 DNA follows: TGCAGTGCTAGACCGACTAGCGGGGGGGCAGATACGCAGTATTTT.

This clonotype was seen at least ten times. This chain links TRBV20-1 with TRBJ2-5, with 12 positions matching TRBD2. CDR1 DFQATT and CDR2 SNEGSKA come from the germline V gene (reference sequence). The V and J ends lost 6 bases and 5 bases, in that order; junction bases with no gene match: 10. This CDR3 contains 15 residues. The chain's CDR3 is CSASTTSGGEETQYF. CDR3 DNA sequence: TGCAGTGCCTCTACGACTAGCGGGGGTGAGGAGACCCAGTACTTC.

This rearrangement joins TRBV20-1 to TRBJ2-3; 8 bases match TRBD2. CDR1 DFQATT and CDR2 SNEGSKA come from the germline V gene (reference sequence). The CDR3 runs 15 residues. V was clipped by 0 bases and J by 4 bases; unmatched bases: 6. The CDR3 DNA reads TGCAGTGCTAGAGATCCTAGCGGGCTTTCAGATACGCAGTATTTT. This codes for CSARDPSGLSDTQYF.

This clonotype was observed many times. The chain carries TRBV4-2 and TRBJ2-1; 7 bases match TRBD2. CDR3 length equals 16 residues. Germline loops: CDR1 LGHNA, CDR2 YNFKEQ. The ends lost 0 bases at V and 7 bases at J; junction bases unmatched: 9. The chain's CDR3 is CASSQDPGGLRNEQFF. In DNA form, the CDR3 reads TGTGCCAGCAGCCAAGATCCGGGAGGCCTTCGGAATGAGCAGTTCTTC.

This clonotype was seen a single time. The chain recombines TRBV11-3 with TRBJ1-3; weak D call: TRBD1 (5 bases). Germline V gene lookup returns CDR1 SGHNT and CDR2 YENEEA. The CDR3 has 16 amino acids. The germline V and J ends were trimmed by 4 bases and 0 bases, with 13 bases remaining between them. Written as DNA, the CDR3 is TGTGCCAGCAGCTCAACCGGGACGGCCTCTGGAAACACCATATATTTT. This gives the protein CASSSTGTASGNTIYF.

Concerning this clonotype itself: A much larger clone is a single base away; this may be a read error. The V gene is TRBV28, the J gene TRBJ1-1; D is unresolved. V lost 3 bases and J lost 1, with 18 bases in between. Looked up from germline, CDR1 is MDHEN and CDR2 is SYDVKM. This CDR3 has 17 residues. Written as DNA, the CDR3 is TGTGCCAGCAGTTTCGGTCACCCCACACCTTCGAACACTGAAGCTTTCTTT. This sequence encodes CASSFGHPTPSNTEAFF.

This clonotype was observed a handful of times. The genes are TRBV29-1 and TRBJ2-3; D unresolved. In germline, CDR1 is SQVTM, CDR2 ANQGSEA. The V and J ends lost 1 base and 3 bases respectively, with 5 bases between them. This CDR3 has 12 amino acids. CDR3 nucleotide sequence: TGCAGCGTTGAAGGGGATACAGATACGCAGTATTTT. This codes for CSVEGDTDTQYF.

This clonotype was detected only a few times. The CDR3 ends on some other residue instead of the conserved phenylalanine or tryptophan, so this is likely a read error. The chain recombines TRBV7-2 with TRBJ2-5; D unresolved. The CDR3 is 12 amino acids. V was clipped by 3 bases and J by 4 bases, with 6 bases between them. The V gene's germline CDR1 is SGHTA and CDR2 FQGNSA. For the CDR3, the DNA is TGTGCCAGCAGCTTCTGGGGAGAGACCCAGTACTCC. Translated, it gives CASSFWGETQYS.

This chain connects TRBV21-1 to TRBJ2-5; TRBD2, the table's D call, was not compared with the DNA. TRBV21-1 is assigned pseudogene status. This CDR3 comprises 14 residues. The CDR3 DNA reads as TGTGCCAGCAGCGCGACTAGCGGGAAAAAGACCCAGTACTTC. Protein: CASSATSGKKTQYF.

This clonotype came up many times. The rearrangement uses TRBV12-3 or TRBV12-4 and TRBJ2-2; a weak D match, TRBD2 (6 bases). The CDR3 covers 13 residues. Trimming removed 5 bases at V and 7 bases at J, with 11 bases between. The CDR3 sequence is CASSILSGGELFF. CDR3 sequence (DNA): TGTGCCAGCAGTATCCTTAGCGGCGGGGAGCTGTTTTTT.

The J gene is TRBJ2-5, the V gene TRBV6-5; 8 bases align to TRBD1. Germline-derived CDR1 and CDR2 are MNHEY and SVGAGI. This CDR3 is 13 amino acids long. J lost 3 bases, V lost 6 bases, and 3 bases had no gene match. In DNA, the CDR3 is TGTGCCAGCAGCAAGGGACAGGAAGAGACCCAGTACTTC. This translates into CASSKGQEETQYF.

Many counts were recorded for this clonotype. The V and J genes are TRBV10-3 and TRBJ1-1; D ambiguous. CDR3 size: 13 residues. Trimming took 7 bases from V and 2 from J, leaving 11 bases between them. Germline CDR1 reads ENHRY; CDR2 reads SYGVKD. CDR3 nucleotides: TGTGCCATCACCGCAGCTCTAAACACTGAAGCTTTCTTT. Translating gives CAITAALNTEAFF.

This clonotype was picked up many times. The rearrangement links TRBV28 to TRBJ2-1; no reliable D call. The CDR3 is 16 residues long. Trimming took off 3 bases at V and 0 bases at J, with 12 bases between the two ends. Germline loops: CDR1 MDHEN, CDR2 SYDVKM. This CDR3 is CASSLPSQSSYNEQFF. The DNA of the CDR3 is TGTGCCAGCAGTTTGCCCAGTCAAAGCTCCTACAATGAGCAGTTCTTC.

In this sample, this clonotype turned up a few times. V is TRBV7-8 and J is TRBJ1-5; D is unresolved. Germline V lookup: CDR1 SGHVS, CDR2 FQNEAQ. There are 16 residues in the CDR3. Trimming removed 2 bases from V and 5 bases from J, with 16 bases in between. The CDR3 region is CASSLRVGQTDQPQHF. CDR3 in DNA: TGTGCCAGCAGCTTAAGGGTAGGGCAGACCGATCAGCCCCAGCATTTT.

This clonotype was detected many times. The junction departs from the called germline gene at one end, perhaps through a read error. The chain has TRBV30 and TRBJ1-1; D unclear. Germline V gene sequence: CDR1 GTSNPN, CDR2 SVGIG (reference sequence). The CDR3 is 14 amino acids. The CDR3 region is CACRDEPMNTEAFF. The CDR3 region has the DNA TGTGCCTGTCGGGATGAGCCCATGAACACTGAAGCTTTTTTT.

Comment on this clonotype: This sequence may be a read error, since a much larger clone differs from it by one base. V and J are TRBV5-6 and TRBJ1-5, with TRBD1 matching over 8 bases. The CDR3 has 16 residues. CDR1 is SGHDT and CDR2 is YYEEEE in the germline V gene. CDR3 nucleotides: TGTGACAGCAGCTCAAGTCAGGGGGCCAATGATCAGCCCCAGCATTTT. Translation: CDSSSSQGANDQPQHF.

This clonotype showed up many times. The V gene is TRBV4-1, the J gene TRBJ1-4, with 7 nucleotides matching TRBD1. This CDR3 is built from 15 residues. In germline, CDR1 is MGHRA, CDR2 YSYEKL. The J segment lost 8 bases and the V segment lost 0 bases, leaving 6 bases of the junction unmatched. The CDR3, as DNA: TGCGCCAGCAGCCAAGATGACAGGGAAGGAGAAAAACTGTTTTTT. It specifies CASSQDDREGEKLFF.

This clonotype has just a few counts. V is TRBV30 and J is TRBJ2-3; D is unresolved. The CDR3 sequence is 12 residues long. The germline CDR1 and CDR2 sequences are GTSNPN and SVGIG (reference sequence). Trimming stripped 0 bases from V and 6 bases from J, with 7 bases between. For the CDR3, the DNA is TGTGCCTGGAGTGTACTCACGGATACGCAGTATTTT. This sequence encodes CAWSVLTDTQYF.

This clonotype has ten or more counts. This chain uses TRBV9 with TRBJ2-3, with 8 bases identical to TRBD2. The CDR3 length is 18 residues. Germline trimming cut 0 bases from V and 2 bases from J; bases unmatched to any gene: 11. The germline gives CDR1 SGDLS, CDR2 YYNGEE. CDR3 residues: CASSVVIGRAGDTDTQYF. The CDR3 bases are TGTGCCAGCAGCGTAGTCATCGGAAGAGCGGGAGACACAGATACGCAGTATTTT.

This clonotype was counted ten times or more. V gene TRBV3-1 combines with J gene TRBJ2-2; 7 bases are shared with TRBD1. This CDR3 has 16 amino acids. The V segment lost 2 bases and the J segment 6 bases; nucleotides outside the gene matches: 9. Germline V CDR1 and CDR2: LGHDT, YNNKEL (reference sequence). The CDR3 DNA reads TGTGCCAGCAGCCAACCCCTGGGACAGTCCGCCGGGGAGCTGTTTTTT. Amino acids: CASSQPLGQSAGELFF.

This clonotype came up many times. This may be a read error, as it is one base from a much larger clone. The chain combines TRBV2 with TRBJ2-1; TRBD1 agrees at 7 bases. CDR3 length: 17 residues. V shed 4 bases and J 9 bases; nucleotides not matched to a gene: 18. The germline CDR1 and CDR2 sequences are SNHLY and FYNNEI. CDR3 amino acids: CASSGEWGPQGVPEQFF. In DNA form, the CDR3 reads TGTGCCAGCAGTGGAGAATGGGGGCCCCAGGGGGTTCCTGAGCAGTTCTTC.

In its sample, this clonotype was seen many times. V is TRBV6-5 and J is TRBJ2-2; 7 bases fit TRBD2. V shed 4 bases and J 3 bases; nucleotides not matched to a gene: 5. The CDR3 contains 15 residues. Per germline, CDR1 MNHEY and CDR2 SVGAGI. CDR3 in amino acids: CASSSGGFDTGELFF. The DNA for the CDR3 is TGTGCCAGCAGTTCGGGGGGTTTCGACACCGGGGAGCTGTTTTTT.

On this clonotype itself: This clone may be a read error of a much larger clone one base away. Given the absence of the conserved phenylalanine or tryptophan at the CDR3 end, a read error is likely. The chain couples TRBV27 to TRBJ1-1, with a possible D match to TRBD1 (5 bases). Between the trimmed V and J ends, which lost 6 bases and 0 bases, there was a span of 11 bases. The CDR3 has 14 residues. In germline, CDR1 is MNHEY, CDR2 SMNVEV (reference sequence). CDR3 in DNA: TGTGCCAGCAGAGTTCAGGGTATGAACACTGAAGCTTTCCTT. This translates into CASRVQGMNTEAFL.